A single sample is the source of the 14 T cell receptor beta chains below, sequenced in a study of OX40 agonist ivuxolimab in advanced cancers. Generated by immunoSEQ multiplex PCR, the TCRdb table keeps only in-frame clones and is missing some. Here the sample spans fewer than 65,000 clones, about 80% being singletons. Sample: CD4+ or CD8+ T cells sorted from blood, taken in a trial of the OX40 agonist ivuxolimab. These receptors were taken from an adult with an advanced solid tumor such as melanoma, head and neck, liver or kidney cancer.

The V and J genes are TRBV6-1 and TRBJ2-1; 13 nucleotides line up with TRBD2. The CDR3 is made up of 15 amino acids. In germline, CDR1 is MNHNS, CDR2 SASEGT. J was trimmed by 8 bases and V by 3 bases; bases with no gene match: 4. The CDR3 DNA sequence: TGTGCCAGCAGTGACTGGACTAGCGGGAGAGATGAGCAGTTCTTC. Amino acids: CASSDWTSGRDEQFF.

J is TRBJ2-1 and V is TRBV6-1; D possibly corresponds to TRBD1 (6 bases). V was shortened by 3 bases and J by 1 base, with 16 bases between the two germline ends. Germline V CDR1 and CDR2: MNHNS, SASEGT. The CDR3 spans 17 residues. CDR3 in amino acids: CASSDLQTGVSYNEQFF. The CDR3 coding sequence is TGTGCCAGCAGTGACCTTCAGACAGGCGTTTCCTACAATGAGCAGTTCTTC.

CDR3 loop: CARVLAAFSYEQYF. The CDR3 coding sequence is TGTGCACGCGTCCTAGCGGCGTTCTCCTACGAGCAGTACTTC. The rearrangement uses TRBV5-4 and TRBJ2-7; 7 nucleotides align to TRBD2. Germline CDR1 and CDR2: SGHNT and YYREEE (reference sequence). The CDR3 is 14 amino acids. The complete variable domain, with remaining parts taken from reference TRBV5-4 and TRBJ2-7, reads ETGVTQSPTHLIKTRGQQVTLRCSSQSGHNTVSWYQQALGQGPQFIFQYYREEENGRGNFPPRFSGLQFPNYSSELNVNALELDDSALYLCARVLAAFSYEQYFGPGTRLTVT.

The chain is built from TRBV4-3 and TRBJ1-1; the match to TRBD1 covers 9 bases. The CDR3 loop spans 15 amino acids. The germline V gene has CDR1 LGHNA and CDR2 YSLEER. Trimming at V came to 2 bases and at J to 10 bases, leaving 11 bases not matched to a gene. The CDR3 nucleotides are TGCGCCAGCAGCCAATCCGGGACAGGGCGTATTGGAGCTTTCTTT. Amino acids: CASSQSGTGRIGAFF.

The rearrangement uses TRBV19 and TRBJ2-4, with 11 bases lining up with TRBD2. This CDR3 is 16 amino acids long. Germline trimming cut 5 bases from V and 8 bases from J; bases unmatched to any gene: 11. Germline CDR1 and CDR2: LNHDA and SQIVND (reference sequence). Written as DNA, the CDR3 is TGTGCCAGTAGTCCCTTTAGCGGGAGGGCCTCGGACATTCAGTACTTC. Its translation is CASSPFSGRASDIQYF.

V is TRBV11-2 and J is TRBJ1-2; D call uncertain. V was shortened by 4 bases and J by 4 bases, with 13 bases between the two germline ends. The CDR3 is made up of 14 amino acids. Germline lookup yields CDR1 SGHAT and CDR2 FQNNGV. The CDR3 spells CASSYGRGTYGYTF. CDR3 in DNA: TGTGCCAGCAGCTACGGGCGGGGAACCTATGGCTACACCTTC.

The rearrangement links TRBV13 to TRBJ1-5, with D unresolved. Trimming cost V 1 base and J 5 bases, with 9 bases left between them. In germline, CDR1 is PRHDT, CDR2 FYEKMQ (reference sequence). CDR3 length equals 14 residues. The CDR3: CASSLEVWDQPQHF. The CDR3 DNA reads TGTGCCAGCAGCTTAGAGGTGTGGGATCAGCCCCAGCATTTT.

V usage is TRBV6-6 and J usage is TRBJ1-5; D gene uncertain. CDR1 MNHNY and CDR2 SVGAGI come from the germline V gene (reference sequence). The V end was cut by 5 bases, the J end by 7 bases, with 18 bases between. The CDR3 covers 15 residues. CDR3 DNA: TGTGCCAGCAGTCTTCTGAGCAAAGTCAGGCAGCCCCAGCATTTT. This translates into CASSLLSKVRQPQHF.

This clone came up a few times. The rearrangement links TRBV11-2 to TRBJ1-2, with D perhaps TRBD1 (5 bases). Deletions cut 5 bases from V and 3 bases from J, with 7 bases between. The CDR3 loop spans 12 amino acids. Looked up from germline, CDR1 is SGHAT and CDR2 is FQNNGV. The CDR3 is CASSPTDYGYTF. For the CDR3, the DNA is TGTGCCAGCAGCCCGACAGACTATGGCTACACCTTC.

V is TRBV7-2 and J is TRBJ1-1, with 7 bases matching TRBD1. The CDR3 is 15 amino acids. Trimming at V came to 5 bases and at J to 7 bases, leaving 13 bases not matched to a gene. Germline CDR1 is SGHTA and CDR2 is FQGNSA. The DNA for the CDR3 is TGTGCCAGCAGCCCACCGGGACAGTTGGGCGTTGAAGCTTTCTTT. Its translation: CASSPPGQLGVEAFF.

V and J are TRBV18 and TRBJ1-2, with 7 positions matching TRBD1. V shed 3 bases and J 3 bases; nucleotides not matched to a gene: 10. From germline, CDR1 is KGHSH and CDR2 LQKENI. The CDR3 extends over 16 amino acids. This CDR3 is CASSPANRGSDYGYTF. In DNA, the CDR3 is TGTGCCAGCTCACCGGCAAACAGGGGTTCGGACTATGGCTACACCTTC.

The rearrangement links TRBV4-3 to TRBJ1-2; no reliable D call. This CDR3 comprises 15 residues. V lost 3 bases to trimming and J lost 2 bases, with 13 bases between them. Germline V CDR1 and CDR2: LGHNA, YSLEER. CDR3 sequence: CASSHLGFSNYGYTF. CDR3 nucleotides: TGCGCCAGCAGCCACCTGGGTTTCTCCAACTATGGCTACACCTTC.

The chain joins TRBV18 to TRBJ2-1; 14 nucleotides agree with TRBD2. From germline, CDR1 is KGHSH and CDR2 LQKENI. This CDR3 is built from 17 residues. The V segment lost 4 bases and the J segment 7 bases; nucleotides outside the gene matches: 9. The CDR3 loop reads CASSLPGLAGVGNEQFF. In DNA, the CDR3 is TGTGCCAGCTCACTCCCGGGACTAGCGGGAGTAGGGAATGAGCAGTTCTTC.

The chain couples TRBV30 to TRBJ2-5; D ambiguous. V lost 2 bases and J 1 base, leaving 8 bases between the germline ends. Germline V gives CDR1 GTSNPN, CDR2 SVGIG (reference sequence). The CDR3 is made up of 13 amino acids. CDR3 in amino acids: CAWSPLGQETQYF. CDR3 DNA: TGTGCCTGGAGTCCCCTCGGCCAAGAGACCCAGTACTTC.